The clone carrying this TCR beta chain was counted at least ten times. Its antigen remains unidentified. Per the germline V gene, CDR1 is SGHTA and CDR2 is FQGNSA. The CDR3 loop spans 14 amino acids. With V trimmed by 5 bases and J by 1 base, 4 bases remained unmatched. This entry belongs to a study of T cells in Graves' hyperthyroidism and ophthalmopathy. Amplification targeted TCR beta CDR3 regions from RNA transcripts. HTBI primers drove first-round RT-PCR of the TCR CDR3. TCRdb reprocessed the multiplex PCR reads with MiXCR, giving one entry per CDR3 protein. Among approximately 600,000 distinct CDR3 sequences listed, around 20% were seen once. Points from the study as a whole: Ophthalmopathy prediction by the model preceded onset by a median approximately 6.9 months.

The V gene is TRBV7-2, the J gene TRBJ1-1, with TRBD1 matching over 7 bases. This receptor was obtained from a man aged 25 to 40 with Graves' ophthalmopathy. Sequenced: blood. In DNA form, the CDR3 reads TGTGCCAGCAGCACCACAGGGGAGAACACTGAAGCTTTCTTT. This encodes CASSTTGENTEAFF.